The T cell receptor (beta chain) described here comes from a study of blood T cell repertoires in COVID-19. This CDR3 has 15 residues. With 4 bases removed from V and 6 bases from J, the gap between germline ends came to 16 bases. CDR1 is MNHEY and CDR2 is SMNVEV in the germline V gene (reference sequence). The table came from immunoSEQ multiplex PCR; TCRdb's copy has only in-frame clones and leaves some out. The sample carries approximately 220,000 clones, 65% to 90% recorded once. The study assigned cohorts using participant-reported clinical history. The chain carries TRBV27 and TRBJ2-1; D possibly corresponds to TRBD1 (6 bases). The sample taken for sequencing was PBMCs or T cells enriched from blood (not recorded which). This TCR was recovered from a woman in her thirties or forties with acute COVID-19. CDR3 protein: CASSSGQPWVNEQFF. The CDR3 region has the DNA TGTGCCAGCAGTTCAGGACAGCCCTGGGTCAATGAGCAGTTCTTC.